This T cell receptor (beta chain) was documented in a study of blood T cell repertoires in COVID-19. Study-wide background: Material from acute and convalescent COVID-19 was sourced from the United States, Italy and Spain. PBMCs, B-cell-depleted T cells, or T cells were the source of the cDNA or gDNA that made up the material.

This clone was seen a handful of times. The CDR3 consists of 15 residues. Looked up from germline, CDR1 is MNHEY and CDR2 is SVGEGT. The ends were cut back, 4 bases at V and 0 bases at J, with 10 bases in the middle. In the authors' methods: Reference gene primer amplification gave nucleated cell count estimates. Sequenced by immunoSEQ multiplex PCR; TCRdb stores in-frame clones only, minus some. V and J calls and clone size come straight from that table; D and trimming were deduced from the DNA. The sample contains 170,000 or so clones, approximately 83% of which appear only once. The gene calls are TRBV6-2 or TRBV6-3 and TRBJ2-1; tentatively, D is TRBD2 (6 bases). This receptor was taken from a man in his fifties or sixties with active or convalescent COVID-19. The source material was peripheral blood. This CDR3 reads CASSWGDRSYNEQFF. DNA of the CDR3: TGTGCCAGCAGTTGGGGGGACCGCTCCTACAATGAGCAGTTCTTC.